This TCR beta chain was profiled in a study of control samples from healthy donors and cancer patients. The CDR3 length is 19 residues. With 5 bases clipped from V and 0 bases from J, the junction kept 16 bases outside the gene matches. The germline V gene has CDR1 SGHVS and CDR2 FQNEAQ. The repertoire was sequenced with immunoSEQ multiplex PCR; TCRdb's copy has only in-frame clones and lacks some. Here the sample spans 40,000 to 60,000 clones, approximately 86% being singletons. The chain uses TRBV7-8 and TRBJ2-1; TRBD2 aligns across 7 bases. This receptor was obtained from a man aged 55 to 69 with head and neck cancer. The sample consisted of PBMCs. The CDR3 DNA is TGTGCCAGCAGCCCAAGACCTAGCGGCACCCTGAGCTCCTACAATGAGCAGTTCTTC. Residues: CASSPRPSGTLSSYNEQFF.